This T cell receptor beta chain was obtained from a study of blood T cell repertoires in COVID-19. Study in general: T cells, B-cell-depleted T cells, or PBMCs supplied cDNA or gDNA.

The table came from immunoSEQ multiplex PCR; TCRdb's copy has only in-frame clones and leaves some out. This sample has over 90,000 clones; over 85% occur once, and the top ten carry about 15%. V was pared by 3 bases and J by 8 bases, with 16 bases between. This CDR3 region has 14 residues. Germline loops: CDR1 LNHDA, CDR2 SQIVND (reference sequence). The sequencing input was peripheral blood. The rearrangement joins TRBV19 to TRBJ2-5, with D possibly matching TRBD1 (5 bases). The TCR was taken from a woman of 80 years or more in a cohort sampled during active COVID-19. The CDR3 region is CASSIRARERTQYF. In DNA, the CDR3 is TGTGCCAGTAGTATTAGGGCCAGGGAAAGAACCCAGTACTTC. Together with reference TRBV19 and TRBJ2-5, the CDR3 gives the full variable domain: DGGITQSPKYLFRKEGQNVTLSCEQNLNHDAMYWYRQDPGQGLRLIYYSQIVNDFQKGDIAEGYSVSREKKESFPLTVTSAQKNPTAFYLCASSIRARERTQYFGPGTRLLVL.